This T cell receptor (beta chain) comes out of a study of shared clonotypes between healthy human individuals (TCRdb year 2020). Concerning the study at large: Three men and two women, aged 18 to 49 years, made up the cohort. Per donor, three plates each were used for CD4 naive and CD4 memory, two for CD8 naive, and one for CD8 memory. To estimate repertoire size and how much clonotypes are shared between individuals, the study performed deep sequencing of blood TCR repertoires from 4 to 6 healthy adults. To increase sequencing depth and limit assay-specific biases, different laboratories used diverse techniques to prepare libraries and sequence TCR repertoires. Per donor, leukapheresis produced somewhere between about 0.85 and 8.9 billion PBMCs.

Donors were healthy HIV-negative adults with no recently reported acute infections or vaccinations. Every donor was a Caucasian adult living in Nashville, Tennessee, USA. CD4+ T cells were enriched by magnetic negative selection, after which naive cells were positively selected on CD45RA and the negative fraction was taken as the memory subset. Blood was collected by leukapheresis, and PBMCs were isolated by Ficoll-Histopaque density gradient centrifugation and then cryopreserved in liquid nitrogen vapor phase. Analytical flow cytometry was used to check the purity and quantity of every magnetically sorted T cell population. Genomic DNA was isolated from each sorted fraction and quantified by UV absorbance on a Nanodrop 2000c. Using the deep immunoSEQ assay, TCR CDR3 regions were amplified from genomic DNA by multiplex PCR. Genomic DNA extracted from each cell subset was distributed evenly over all wells of several immunoSEQ 96-well plates, and each plate served as one replicate. Each replicate PCR for sorted subsets received around 200 ng genomic DNA, equal to tens of thousands of T cell genomes. Purified libraries were measured with a Qubit 3.0 fluorometer, size-checked on a Bioanalyzer 2100, and measured again with the KAPA Library Quantification kit. A separate single-read 150-cycle Illumina NextSeq 550 flow cell was used to sequence each immunoSEQ 96-well plate. The study's processing was this. The immunoSEQ output contained only junctional sequences without quality scores, so filtering could not match that applied to full-length reads. Sequences were annotated with PyIR, a Python wrapper for IgBLAST v1.9, using IMGT germline references to assign V/J genes and CDR3. Reads were filtered out if the reads had weak V/J assignments (E-value above 1e-6), no CDR3, stop codons, out-of-frame junctions, or ambiguous translated residues. V3J clonotypes were defined as sequences sharing the same inferred V gene, J gene, and CDR3 amino acid sequence. Percentage overlap between repertoires was calculated by dividing the number of shared unique clonotypes by the size of the smaller repertoire. Three approaches were used to assess repertoire richness: RTK rarefaction, the Chao1 estimator, and Recon v2.1 estimates of unobserved clonotypes. Generation probabilities for all TCRbeta clonotypes obtained by the gDNA method from several donors were computed using OLGA. TCRdb limited this immuneACCESS table to in-frame rearrangements with V and J called. A share of clones is missing; checked studies link under half to unresolved V genes, and the rest is unexplained. V, J and clone size derive from that table, while D and trimming were established from the DNA sequence. The sample profile shows 2 million to 2.5 million clones; 80% to 95% of them were found once. The ten biggest clones cover under 0.45% of the sample.

Overall study outcomes, separate from this receptor: Because the study included a small number of donors, the genetic and exposure-history diversity represented was limited. Naive subsets generally had larger estimated clonotype richness than memory subsets. Compared with non-shared clonotypes, the clonotypes found in all four sorted-subset donors had higher generation probabilities. Sampling was limited to blood, and TCR repertoires in tissue likely differ from TCR repertoires in blood. Even with the large sequencing depth, rarefaction of the sorted-subset datasets indicated that sequencing was incomplete. Across a few donors, 4.5% to 6.5% of naive CD4, 3.5% of naive CD8, 2% to 2.5% of memory CD4, and under 0.45% of memory CD8 clonotypes were shared. Pairwise subsampling led to the expectation that sequencing depth would affect the degree of clonotype sharing among donors.

Comments on this clone: No cognate antigen has been identified for it. No per-base quality is available; no much larger clone lies one base away.

From the cysteine through the phenylalanine, the CDR3 covers 19 amino acids. The DNA shown is the 57-base CDR3, in frame from base 1. From a lookup of the germline V gene (reference sequence), CDR1 and CDR2 are SEHNR and FQNEAQ. The V end loses 1 base and the J end loses 2 bases, and a stretch of 18 bases separates them. The rearranged chain carries TRBV7-9 and TRBJ2-6; the D gene is unclear. This receptor was obtained from a man aged 18 to 30 in good health. Some clones in this sample may be carry-over from other donors' samples. Source material: naive CD4+ T cells from PBMCs. The cell subset or site label of this sample denotes: CD45RA+ positively selected. The CDR3 protein is CASSLGVGSLLAGANVLTF. The DNA reads TGTGCCAGCAGCTTAGGAGTGGGGTCACTTTTGGCTGGGGCCAACGTCCTGACTTTC.